A single sample is the source of the 25 T cell receptor beta chains below, sequenced in a study of B cell selection in AIRE deficiency. CD4+CD127+ cells were sorted as the conventional CD4 T cells. Using immunoSEQ multiplex PCR, the repertoire was profiled, and TCRdb retains in-frame clones only, with some absent. The sample lists 20,000 to 30,000 clones, around 95% occurring once. The sample consisted of CD4+CD127+ conventional T cells sorted from PBMCs. The receptors come from a human donor in good health.

The chain's CDR3 is CASSFGLSGNTIYF. The CDR3, as DNA: TGTGCCAGCAGCTTTGGTCTTTCTGGAAACACCATATATTTT. The rearrangement uses TRBV5-8 and TRBJ1-3; D is unresolved. The CDR3 contains 14 residues. V was clipped by 2 bases and J by 1 base, with 7 bases between them. Germline V gene lookup returns CDR1 SGHTS and CDR2 YDEGEE. Filled out from reference TRBV5-8 and TRBJ1-3, the complete variable domain reads EAGVTQSPTHLIKTRGQQATLRCSPISGHTSVYWYQQALGLGLQFLLWYDEGEERNRGNFPPRFSGRQFPNYSSELNVNALELEDSALYLCASSFGLSGNTIYFGEGSWLTVV.

V is TRBV2 and J is TRBJ2-1, with TRBD1 matching over 10 bases. The germline V gene has CDR1 SNHLY and CDR2 FYNNEI. CDR3 size: 12 residues. V was pared by 8 bases and J by 7 bases, with 2 bases of the junction left unmatched. The CDR3 nucleotides read TGTGCCAGCGGACAGGGGGGAAATGAGCAGTTCTTC. Amino acids: CASGQGGNEQFF.

V is TRBV27 and J is TRBJ1-3; unclear D gene. Trimming removed 3 bases at V and 0 bases at J, with 12 bases between. CDR1 is MNHEY and CDR2 is SMNVEV in the germline V gene (reference sequence). The CDR3 sequence is 16 residues long. CDR3 residues: CASSFSRPRSGNTIYF. The CDR3 nucleotides read TGTGCCAGCAGTTTCTCCCGGCCTCGCTCTGGAAACACCATATATTTT.

The chain is built from TRBV2 and TRBJ2-1; 9 bases fit TRBD1. CDR3 length: 17 residues. Germline V lookup: CDR1 SNHLY, CDR2 FYNNEI. Unmatched junction bases numbered 23, after V lost 10 bases and J lost 10 bases. The CDR3 reads CAIDTGGRGLSLVEQFF. The CDR3 bases are TGTGCCATTGATACAGGGGGCAGGGGACTTAGTTTGGTAGAGCAGTTCTTC.

The chain has TRBV5-1 and TRBJ2-7, with 9 positions matching TRBD1. Germline V gene data show CDR1 as SGHRS and CDR2 as YFSETQ. The junction had 7 bases not matched to a gene; V was cut back by 2 bases and J by 7 bases. The CDR3 runs to 14 residues. The CDR3 DNA reads TGCGCCAGCAGCTTTAACCGGGACAGGGAGGAGCAGTACTTC. This codes for CASSFNRDREEQYF.

The chain recombines TRBV18 with TRBJ1-1; D call uncertain. The CDR3 consists of 14 residues. Trimming left V 3 bases short and J 3 bases short, with 11 bases between. The germline CDR1 and CDR2 sequences are KGHSH and LQKENI. The CDR3 bases are TGTGCCAGCTCACCCACCCCGGGAGACACTGAAGCTTTCTTT. Protein sequence: CASSPTPGDTEAFF.

This chain uses TRBV6-6 with TRBJ2-1; D gene uncertain. Per the germline V gene, CDR1 is MNHNY and CDR2 is SVGAGI (reference sequence). The V end lost 8 bases, the J end lost 10 bases, and 12 bases lay between the germline ends. The CDR3 runs to 11 residues. CDR3 sequence: CASGGPSEQFF. The CDR3 DNA reads as TGTGCCAGCGGCGGCCCATCGGAGCAGTTCTTC.

J is TRBJ2-1 and V is TRBV29-1, with TRBD2 matching 8 bases. This CDR3 has 15 residues. The V gene end was trimmed by 4 bases and the J gene end by 7 bases; junction bases not matched to a gene: 12. In germline, CDR1 is SQVTM, CDR2 ANQGSEA. This chain's CDR3 is CSVGWSERELNEQFF. Written as DNA, the CDR3 is TGCAGCGTTGGGTGGTCCGAGCGGGAGCTGAATGAGCAGTTCTTC.

The chain couples TRBV5-4 to TRBJ2-5; 9 nucleotides match TRBD2. The germline CDR1 and CDR2 sequences are SGHNT and YYREEE (reference sequence). The CDR3 has 14 residues. V shed 4 bases, J shed 5 bases, and the junction held 6 bases outside the gene matches. Written as DNA, the CDR3 is TGTGCCAGCAGCCCCCGGCGGGGGGGTGAGACCCAGTACTTC. This translates into CASSPRRGGETQYF.

V usage is TRBV9 and J usage is TRBJ2-7; a weak D match, TRBD2 (5 bases). The ends were cut back, 0 bases at V and 7 bases at J, with 11 bases in the middle. The CDR3 runs to 13 residues. Germline CDR1 and CDR2: SGDLS and YYNGEE. CDR3 bases: TGTGCCAGCAGCGTAGGGAGCTCGGGGGAGCAGTACTTC. Encoded protein: CASSVGSSGEQYF. Together with reference TRBV9 and TRBJ2-7, the CDR3 gives the full variable domain: DSGVTQTPKHLITATGQRVTLRCSPRSGDLSVYWYQQSLDQGLQFLIQYYNGEERAKGNILERFSAQQFPDLHSELNLSSLELGDSALYFCASSVGSSGEQYFGPGTRLTVT.

This sequence joins TRBV9 and TRBJ2-7; D unresolved. Per the germline V gene, CDR1 is SGDLS and CDR2 is YYNGEE. There are 16 residues in the CDR3. Deletions cut 1 base from V and 0 bases from J, with 14 bases between. CDR3 nucleotides: TGTGCCAGCAGCGTAAGCTCTGATTCCTACTCCTACGAGCAGTACTTC. This encodes CASSVSSDSYSYEQYF. Drawing the rest from reference TRBV9 and TRBJ2-7, the complete variable domain is DSGVTQTPKHLITATGQRVTLRCSPRSGDLSVYWYQQSLDQGLQFLIQYYNGEERAKGNILERFSAQQFPDLHSELNLSSLELGDSALYFCASSVSSDSYSYEQYFGPGTRLTVT.

This chain uses TRBV19 with TRBJ2-3, with 7 bases lining up with TRBD1. From germline, CDR1 is LNHDA and CDR2 SQIVND (reference sequence). With V trimmed by 7 bases and J by 2 bases, 6 bases remained unmatched. The CDR3 has 14 amino acids. The CDR3 region has the DNA TGTGCCAGTATGGAGACAGGGACCACAGATACGCAGTATTTT. Translated, it gives CASMETGTTDTQYF.

The J gene is TRBJ2-1, the V gene TRBV5-1, with 10 bases identical to TRBD2. Germline V lookup: CDR1 SGHRS, CDR2 YFSETQ. J lost 4 bases, V lost 4 bases, and 5 bases had no gene match. The CDR3 consists of 15 residues. The CDR3 region is CASSPGLAVYNEQFF. Written as DNA, the CDR3 is TGCGCCAGCAGCCCAGGACTAGCGGTATACAATGAGCAGTTCTTC.

The chain links TRBV4-2 to TRBJ2-5; 8 nucleotides match TRBD2. The CDR3 sequence is 14 residues long. The V and J ends lost 6 bases and 1 base, in that order; junction bases with no gene match: 4. In germline, CDR1 is LGHNA, CDR2 YNFKEQ. The CDR3 here is CASSPGGGQETQYF. DNA of the CDR3: TGTGCCAGCAGTCCCGGGGGGGGCCAAGAGACCCAGTACTTC.

The chain is built from TRBV11-1 and TRBJ2-3; 13 bases are a match to TRBD2. Germline assignment: CDR1 SGHAT and CDR2 FQDESV (reference sequence). V lost 5 bases, J lost 0 bases, and 2 bases stayed unmatched. This CDR3 has 16 residues. CDR3 loop: CASSMGLAGSTDTQYF. DNA for the CDR3: TGTGCCAGCAGCATGGGACTAGCGGGGAGCACAGATACGCAGTATTTT. The full variable domain, its missing parts supplied by reference TRBV11-1 and TRBJ2-3, is EAEVAQSPRYKITEKSQAVAFWCDPISGHATLYWYRQILGQGPELLVQFQDESVVDDSQLPKDRFSAERLKGVDSTLKIQPAELGDSAMYLCASSMGLAGSTDTQYFGPGTRLTVL.

The rearrangement links TRBV5-4 to TRBJ2-3; perhaps D is TRBD1 or TRBD2 (6 bases each). Deletions cut 0 bases from V and 6 bases from J, with 14 bases between. In germline, CDR1 is SGHNT, CDR2 YYREEE (reference sequence). There are 15 residues in the CDR3. The CDR3 protein is CASSLARGAGDTQYF. As DNA, the CDR3 is TGTGCCAGCAGCTTGGCCAGGGGCGCGGGGGATACGCAGTATTTT.

The chain links TRBV29-1 to TRBJ2-7; 8 nucleotides agree with TRBD2. The V gene's germline CDR1 is SQVTM and CDR2 ANQGSEA. V gave up 4 bases and J gave up 3 bases; unmatched junction bases: 5. CDR3 length: 13 amino acids. CDR3 DNA sequence: TGCAGCGTTGGGACTAGCAGCGGCTACGAGCAGTACTTC. It encodes CSVGTSSGYEQYF.

The chain links TRBV28 to TRBJ1-1; the D gene is possibly TRBD1 (5 bases). Germline V gives CDR1 MDHEN, CDR2 SYDVKM. V lost 5 bases and J lost 4, with 11 bases in between. The CDR3 runs 13 residues. The CDR3 is CASSLVGGTEAFF. Here the CDR3 DNA reads TGTGCCAGCAGTCTGGTGGGGGGCACTGAAGCTTTCTTT.

The V call is TRBV11-3, the J call TRBJ1-1; D perhaps matches TRBD1 (5 bases). The V and J ends lost 1 base and 8 bases respectively, with 14 bases between them. Germline lookup yields CDR1 SGHNT and CDR2 YENEEA. The CDR3 has 14 residues. CDR3 amino acids: CASSLVLQGTEAFF. In nucleotides, the CDR3 is TGTGCCAGCAGCTTAGTTCTTCAGGGTACGGAAGCTTTCTTT.

The gene calls are TRBV5-1 and TRBJ1-2, with 9 bases identical to TRBD1. The CDR3 has 15 residues. CDR1 is SGHRS and CDR2 is YFSETQ in the germline V gene. With 5 bases clipped from V and 12 bases from J, the junction kept 17 bases outside the gene matches. The CDR3 protein is CASRPNLGTGNIDTF. The DNA for the CDR3 is TGCGCCAGCAGACCTAATCTCGGGACAGGGAATATCGACACCTTC.

This rearrangement joins TRBV5-1 to TRBJ2-5; TRBD2 aligns across 14 bases. The germline V gene has CDR1 SGHRS and CDR2 YFSETQ. This CDR3 comprises 18 residues. Trimming cost V 2 bases and J 4 bases; bases outside gene matches: 10. This CDR3 reads CASSFYQTSGRVAETQYF. The CDR3 DNA is TGCGCCAGCAGCTTCTACCAGACTAGCGGGAGGGTAGCAGAGACCCAGTACTTC.

This clone was seen only once. The V and J genes are TRBV27 and TRBJ1-2; TRBD1 aligns across 7 bases. The CDR3 consists of 15 residues. Germline trimming cut 2 bases from V and 6 bases from J; bases unmatched to any gene: 9. Germline V CDR1 and CDR2: MNHEY, SMNVEV (reference sequence). CDR3 protein: CASSLTVRGWDGYTF. The CDR3 coding sequence is TGTGCCAGCAGTTTAACGGTCAGGGGGTGGGATGGCTACACCTTC.

V gene TRBV18 combines with J gene TRBJ1-5; possible D gene TRBD1, 5 bases. Germline CDR1 and CDR2: KGHSH and LQKENI. Trimming stripped 6 bases from V and 4 bases from J, with 10 bases between. The CDR3 is 13 residues long. The CDR3 spells CASSSGGNQPQHF. Written as DNA, the CDR3 is TGTGCCAGCTCTTCGGGGGGGAATCAGCCCCAGCATTTT.

This rearrangement joins TRBV5-1 to TRBJ1-2; D is uncertain. Trimming stripped 0 bases from V and 0 bases from J, with 6 bases between. The CDR3 runs to 14 residues. Germline values: CDR1 SGHRS, CDR2 YFSETQ. The CDR3 coding sequence is TGCGCCAGCAGCTTGGACACACCTAACTATGGCTACACCTTC. Its translation is CASSLDTPNYGYTF.

The rearrangement uses TRBV5-1 and TRBJ2-3, with D possibly TRBD1 on 5 matching bases. The CDR3 is 17 residues long. V was trimmed by 0 bases and J by 0 bases, leaving 14 bases between them. The V gene's germline CDR1 is SGHRS and CDR2 YFSETQ. CDR3: CASSLVDKLLSTDTQYF. CDR3 nucleotide sequence: TGCGCCAGCAGCTTGGTGGACAAGCTTTTGAGCACAGATACGCAGTATTTT.